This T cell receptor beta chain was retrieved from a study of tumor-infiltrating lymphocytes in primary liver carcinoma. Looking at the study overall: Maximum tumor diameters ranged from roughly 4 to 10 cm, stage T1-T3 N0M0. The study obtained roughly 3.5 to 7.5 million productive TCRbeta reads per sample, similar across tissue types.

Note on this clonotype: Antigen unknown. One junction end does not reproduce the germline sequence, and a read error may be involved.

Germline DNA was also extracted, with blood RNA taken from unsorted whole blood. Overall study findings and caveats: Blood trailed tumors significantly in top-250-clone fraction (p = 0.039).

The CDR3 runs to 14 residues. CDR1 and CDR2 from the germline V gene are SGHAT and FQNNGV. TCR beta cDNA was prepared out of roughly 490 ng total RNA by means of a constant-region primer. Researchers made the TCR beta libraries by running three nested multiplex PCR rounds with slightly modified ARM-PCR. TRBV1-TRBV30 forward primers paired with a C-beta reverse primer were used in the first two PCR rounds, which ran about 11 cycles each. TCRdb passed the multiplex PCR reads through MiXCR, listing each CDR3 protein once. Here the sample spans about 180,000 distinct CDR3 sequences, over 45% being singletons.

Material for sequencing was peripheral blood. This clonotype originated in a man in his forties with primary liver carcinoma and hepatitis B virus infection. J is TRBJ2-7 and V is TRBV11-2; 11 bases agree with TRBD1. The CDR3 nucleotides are TGTGCCAGCAGCTCCCCGGGACAGGGGGGCGAGCAATGCTTC. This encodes CASSSPGQGGEQCF.